This T cell receptor beta chain is drawn from a study of CD8 T cells in Susac syndrome. The CDR3 has 14 amino acids. V lost 4 bases and J 4 bases, leaving 16 bases between the germline ends. Looked up from germline, CDR1 is SQVTM and CDR2 is ANQGSEA. The RNA input was roughly 0.5 to 1 ug, and it was reverse transcribed with random hexamers. TCRdb re-analysed the immunoSEQ multiplex PCR reads in MiXCR, keeping a single row per CDR3 protein. The table lists approximately 160,000 distinct CDR3 sequences, roughly 95% of them singletons, with almost 0.095% in the top ten. Sequenced sample: CD4+ T cells from PBMCs. The receptor was isolated from a human donor with multiple sclerosis. This rearrangement joins TRBV29-1 to TRBJ1-2, with D hard to call. The CDR3 nucleotides read TGCAGCGTTGCCGTTTTGGGCGGTACCTATGGCTACACCTTC. Residues: CSVAVLGGTYGYTF.